Detailed here is one T cell receptor beta chain. Trimming stripped 7 bases from V and 6 bases from J, with 12 bases between. The CDR3 spans 11 residues. CDR1 is SQVTM and CDR2 is ANQGSEA in the germline V gene. TCRdb reprocessed the RACE reads via MiXCR and lists one record per CDR3 protein. The sample has roughly 250,000 distinct CDR3 sequences; approximately 8.4% are singletons. This sample stems from a study of human T cells and chemical hapten exposure. Study as a whole: Mostly female patients had alopecia areata, totalis or universalis.

The time point: pre-sensitization, week 0. Treatment noted: therapeutic diphenylcyclopropenone sensitization with weekly scalp DPC. Extraction of total RNA was performed on unfractionated whole blood. The sequence derives from a woman aged 40 to 50 with alopecia areata. Some clones in this sample may be carry-over from other donors' samples. The V and J genes are TRBV29-1 and TRBJ1-1; unclear D gene. Sequenced here: whole blood, sampled in connection with sensitization to the hapten diphenylcyclopropenone (DPC). CDR3 in DNA: TGCAGCGGGGGAGAGGCGGCTGAAGCTTTCTTT. This sequence encodes CSGGEAAEAFF. Based on the CDR3 plus reference TRBV29-1 and TRBJ1-1, the full variable domain is SAVISQKPSRDICQRGTSLTIQCQVDSQVTMMFWYRQQPGQSLTLIATANQGSEATYESGFVIDKFPISRPNLTFSTLTVSNMSPEDSSIYLCSGGEAAEAFFGQGTRLTVV.